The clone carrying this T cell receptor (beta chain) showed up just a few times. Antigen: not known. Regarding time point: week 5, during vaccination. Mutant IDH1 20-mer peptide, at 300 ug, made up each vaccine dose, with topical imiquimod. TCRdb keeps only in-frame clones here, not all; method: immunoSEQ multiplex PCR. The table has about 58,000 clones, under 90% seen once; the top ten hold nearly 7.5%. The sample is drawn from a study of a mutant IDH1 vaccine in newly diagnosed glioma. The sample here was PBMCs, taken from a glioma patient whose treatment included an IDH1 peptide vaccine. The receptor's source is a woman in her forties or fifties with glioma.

This CDR3 reads CASRPGTAFGYTF. In nucleotides, the CDR3 is TGTGCCAGCAGACCCGGGACAGCTTTTGGCTACACCTTC. The chain couples TRBV6-5 to TRBJ1-2; 7 bases map to TRBD1. CDR3 length: 13 amino acids. Germline loops: CDR1 MNHEY, CDR2 SVGAGI. The V gene end was trimmed by 6 bases and the J gene end by 7 bases; junction bases not matched to a gene: 8.